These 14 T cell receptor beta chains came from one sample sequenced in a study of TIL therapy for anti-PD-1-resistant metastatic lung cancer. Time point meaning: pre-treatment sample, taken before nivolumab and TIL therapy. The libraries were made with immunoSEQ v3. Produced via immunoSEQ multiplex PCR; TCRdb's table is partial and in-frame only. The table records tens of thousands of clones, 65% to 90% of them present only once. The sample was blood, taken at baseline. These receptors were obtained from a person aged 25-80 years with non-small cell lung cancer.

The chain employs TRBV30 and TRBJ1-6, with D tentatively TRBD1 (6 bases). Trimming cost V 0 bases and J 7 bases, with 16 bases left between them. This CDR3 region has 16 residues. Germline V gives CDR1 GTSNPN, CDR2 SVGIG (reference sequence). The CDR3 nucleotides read TGTGCCTGGAGTGTAGATCGTACAGGGTTAAATTCACCCCTCCACTTT. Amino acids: CAWSVDRTGLNSPLHF.

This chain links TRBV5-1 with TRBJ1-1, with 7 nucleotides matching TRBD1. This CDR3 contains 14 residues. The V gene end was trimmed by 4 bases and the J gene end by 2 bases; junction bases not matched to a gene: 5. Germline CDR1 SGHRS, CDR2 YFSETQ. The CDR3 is CASSMGQPNTEAFF. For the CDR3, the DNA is TGCGCCAGCAGCATGGGACAGCCAAACACTGAAGCTTTCTTT.

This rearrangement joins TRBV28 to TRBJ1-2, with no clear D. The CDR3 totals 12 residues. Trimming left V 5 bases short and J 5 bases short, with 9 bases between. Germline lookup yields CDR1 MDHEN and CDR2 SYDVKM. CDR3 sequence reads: CASSVTLYGYTF. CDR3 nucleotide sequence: TGTGCCAGCAGTGTGACATTATATGGCTACACCTTC.

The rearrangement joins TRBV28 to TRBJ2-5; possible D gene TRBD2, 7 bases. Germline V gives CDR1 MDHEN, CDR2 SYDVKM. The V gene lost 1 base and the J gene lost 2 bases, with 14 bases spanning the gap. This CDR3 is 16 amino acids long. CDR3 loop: CASSLFLRGLQETQYF. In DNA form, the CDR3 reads TGTGCCAGCAGTTTATTCCTCAGGGGACTACAAGAGACCCAGTACTTC. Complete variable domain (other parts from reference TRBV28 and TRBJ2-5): DVKVTQSSRYLVKRTGEKVFLECVQDMDHENMFWYRQDPGLGLRLIYFSYDVKMKEKGDIPEGYSVSREKKERFSLILESASTNQTSMYLCASSLFLRGLQETQYFGPGTRLLVL.

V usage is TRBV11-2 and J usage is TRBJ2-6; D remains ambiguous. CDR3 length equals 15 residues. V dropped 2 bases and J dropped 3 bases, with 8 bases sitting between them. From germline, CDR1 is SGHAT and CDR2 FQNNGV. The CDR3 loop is CASSLSGNGANVLTF. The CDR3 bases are TGTGCCAGCAGCTTAAGTGGGAATGGGGCCAACGTCCTGACTTTC.

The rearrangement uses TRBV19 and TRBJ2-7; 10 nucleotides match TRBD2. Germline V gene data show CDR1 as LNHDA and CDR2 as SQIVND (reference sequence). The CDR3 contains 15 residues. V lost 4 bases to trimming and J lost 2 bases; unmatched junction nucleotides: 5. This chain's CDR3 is CASSSSSGRTYEQYF. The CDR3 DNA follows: TGTGCCAGTAGTAGTTCTAGCGGGAGAACCTACGAGCAGTACTTC.

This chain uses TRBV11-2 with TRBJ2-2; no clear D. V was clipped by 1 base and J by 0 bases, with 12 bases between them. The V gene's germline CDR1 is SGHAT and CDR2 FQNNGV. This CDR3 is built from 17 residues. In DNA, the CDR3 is TGTGCCAGCAGCTTAGCTGTAGGGCAAACGAACACCGGGGAGCTGTTTTTT. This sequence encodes CASSLAVGQTNTGELFF.

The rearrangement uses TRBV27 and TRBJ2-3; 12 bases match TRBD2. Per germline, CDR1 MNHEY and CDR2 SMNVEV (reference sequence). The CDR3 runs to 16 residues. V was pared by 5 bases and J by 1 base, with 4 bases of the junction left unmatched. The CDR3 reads CASSPWTSGGTDTQYF. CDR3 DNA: TGTGCCAGCAGTCCCTGGACTAGCGGGGGCACAGATACGCAGTATTTT.

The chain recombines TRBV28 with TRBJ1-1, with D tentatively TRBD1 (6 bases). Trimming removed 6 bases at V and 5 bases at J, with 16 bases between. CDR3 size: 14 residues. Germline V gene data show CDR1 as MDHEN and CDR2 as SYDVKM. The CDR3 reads CASSPVGGRTEAFF. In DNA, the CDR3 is TGTGCCAGCAGCCCCGTGGGGGGGCGGACTGAAGCTTTCTTT.

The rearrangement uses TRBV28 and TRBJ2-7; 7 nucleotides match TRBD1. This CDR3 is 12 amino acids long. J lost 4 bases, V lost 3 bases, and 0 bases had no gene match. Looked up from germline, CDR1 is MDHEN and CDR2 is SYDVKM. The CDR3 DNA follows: TGTGCCAGCAGTTTGGACAGGTACGAGCAGTACTTC. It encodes CASSLDRYEQYF.

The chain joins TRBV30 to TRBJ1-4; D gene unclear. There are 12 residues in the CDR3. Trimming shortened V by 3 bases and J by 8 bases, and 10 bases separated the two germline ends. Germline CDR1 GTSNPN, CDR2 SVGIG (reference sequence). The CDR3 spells CAWSGYHEKLFF. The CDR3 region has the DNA TGTGCCTGGAGCGGGTATCACGAAAAACTGTTTTTT.

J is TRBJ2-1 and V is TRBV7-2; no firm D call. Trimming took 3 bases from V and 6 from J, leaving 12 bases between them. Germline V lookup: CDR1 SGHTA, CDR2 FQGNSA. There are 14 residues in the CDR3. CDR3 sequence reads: CASSFAGLLNEQFF. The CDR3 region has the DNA TGTGCCAGCAGCTTCGCCGGATTACTCAATGAGCAGTTCTTC.

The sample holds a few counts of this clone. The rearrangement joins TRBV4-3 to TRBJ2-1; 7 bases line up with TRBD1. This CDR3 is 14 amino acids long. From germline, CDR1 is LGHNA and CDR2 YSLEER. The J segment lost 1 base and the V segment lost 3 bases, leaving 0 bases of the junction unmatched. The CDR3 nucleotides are TGCGCCAGCAGCCAGGGACAGTCCTACAATGAGCAGTTCTTC. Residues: CASSQGQSYNEQFF.

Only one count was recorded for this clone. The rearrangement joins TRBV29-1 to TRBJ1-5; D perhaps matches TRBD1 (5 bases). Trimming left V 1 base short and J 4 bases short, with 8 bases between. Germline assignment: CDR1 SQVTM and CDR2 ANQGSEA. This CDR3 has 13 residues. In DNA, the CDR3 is TGCAGCGTTGAAGTACAGGATAATCAGCCCCAGCATTTT. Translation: CSVEVQDNQPQHF.